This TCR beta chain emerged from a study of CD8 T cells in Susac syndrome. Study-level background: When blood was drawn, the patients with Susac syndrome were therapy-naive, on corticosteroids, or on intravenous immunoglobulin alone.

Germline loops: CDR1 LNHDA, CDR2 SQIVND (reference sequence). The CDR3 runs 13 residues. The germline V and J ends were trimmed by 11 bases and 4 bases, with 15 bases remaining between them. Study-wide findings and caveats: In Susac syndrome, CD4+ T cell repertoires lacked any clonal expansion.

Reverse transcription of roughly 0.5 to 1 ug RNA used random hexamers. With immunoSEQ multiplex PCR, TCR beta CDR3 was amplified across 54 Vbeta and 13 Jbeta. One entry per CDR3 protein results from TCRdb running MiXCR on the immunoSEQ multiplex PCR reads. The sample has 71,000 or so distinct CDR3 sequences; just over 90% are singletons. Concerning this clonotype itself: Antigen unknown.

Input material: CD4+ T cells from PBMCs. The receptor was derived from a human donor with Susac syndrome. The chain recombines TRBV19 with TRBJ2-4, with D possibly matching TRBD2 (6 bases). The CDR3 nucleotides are TGTGCCTCCACCGGAGGGGCTAAAAACATTCAGTACTTC. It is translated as CASTGGAKNIQYF.